One and the same sample provided the 6 T cell receptor beta chains below, sequenced in a study of blood T cell repertoires in COVID-19. Method: immunoSEQ multiplex PCR; TCRdb's copy keeps in-frame clones and lacks some. This table holds 45,000 to 55,000 clones, about 90% found once. Sequenced input: peripheral blood. The receptor source for this set is a human donor in a cohort sampled during active COVID-19.

V gene TRBV2 combines with J gene TRBJ2-1; 7 nucleotides match TRBD1. Germline trimming cut 5 bases from V and 8 bases from J; bases unmatched to any gene: 3. The germline gives CDR1 SNHLY, CDR2 FYNNEI. This CDR3 comprises 12 residues. Here the CDR3 reads CASSPDRDEQFF. CDR3 bases: TGTGCCAGCAGTCCCGACAGGGATGAGCAGTTCTTC.

V is TRBV29-1 and J is TRBJ2-7, with TRBD1 matching 7 bases. The germline gives CDR1 SQVTM, CDR2 ANQGSEA. This CDR3 region has 12 residues. V dropped 7 bases and J dropped 3; count of bases not matched to a gene: 6. The CDR3 spells CSASTGLYEQYF. DNA for the CDR3: TGCAGCGCCTCGACAGGGCTCTACGAGCAGTACTTC.

A single count supports this clone. The gene calls are TRBV18 and TRBJ2-2; 12 bases are a match to TRBD2. The V gene's germline CDR1 is KGHSH and CDR2 LQKENI. V gave up 6 bases and J gave up 2 bases; unmatched junction bases: 4. CDR3 length: 16 residues. CDR3 sequence reads: CASSRGLAGNTGELFF. CDR3 DNA: TGTGCCAGCTCGCGGGGACTAGCGGGCAACACCGGGGAGCTGTTTTTT.

The genes are TRBV5-1 and TRBJ2-7; 9 bases agree with TRBD1. This CDR3 has 15 residues. CDR1 SGHRS and CDR2 YFSETQ come from the germline V gene. V dropped 4 bases and J dropped 5; count of bases not matched to a gene: 10. The CDR3 loop reads CASSVGTGWFDEQYF. The CDR3 DNA reads TGCGCCAGCAGCGTCGGGACAGGGTGGTTTGACGAGCAGTACTTC.

J is TRBJ1-4 and V is TRBV28, with a tentative D call TRBD1 (5 bases). V was cut by 1 base and J by 7 bases, with 13 bases left in between. The germline V gene has CDR1 MDHEN and CDR2 SYDVKM. This CDR3 spans 15 amino acids. CDR3 DNA sequence: TGTGCCAGCAGTTTATTTGGGGCGGTAGCTGAAAAACTGTTTTTT. Translation: CASSLFGAVAEKLFF.

This clone was counted a single time. The rearrangement links TRBV27 to TRBJ2-1; D is possibly TRBD2 (6 bases). The CDR3 extends over 15 amino acids. Germline V gives CDR1 MNHEY, CDR2 SMNVEV (reference sequence). Trimming removed 2 bases at V and 9 bases at J, with 17 bases between. CDR3 bases: TGTGCCAGCAGTTTACGCGGAGGCGGGGTTACTGAGCAGTTCTTC. Protein sequence: CASSLRGGGVTEQFF.